Only one count was recorded for the clone carrying this T cell receptor (beta chain). These data originate in a study of blood T cell repertoires in COVID-19. Clones were sequenced by immunoSEQ multiplex PCR, and TCRdb holds only the in-frame ones, with some missing. The table shows more than 250,000 clones, with approximately 86% occurring only once. The V and J ends lost 4 bases and 5 bases respectively, with 15 bases between them. This CDR3 spans 15 amino acids. Germline V gene sequence: CDR1 LGHDT, CDR2 YNNKEL (reference sequence). V is TRBV3-1 (or the pseudogene TRBV3-2) and J is TRBJ2-4, with a possible D match to TRBD2 (7 bases). The sequence was obtained from a woman in her thirties who had recovered from COVID-19. The sequenced sample was peripheral blood. CDR3: CASSPVGGGENIQYF. CDR3 coding DNA: TGTGCCAGCAGCCCCGTGGGAGGGGGGGAAAACATTCAGTACTTC.